This T cell receptor (beta chain) was retrieved from a study of radiation and T cells in renal cell carcinoma. Across the study: Nephrectomy followed 15 Gy stereotactic body radiation by 4 weeks. The study's findings and limits: Top tumor clonotypes rose in blood 2 weeks post-radiation, then contracted. Without pretreatment biopsies, baseline tumor clonotype presence was undetermined.

V trimming: 0 bases; J trimming: 12 bases; junction bases outside the gene matches: 6. CDR3 length equals 13 residues. Per germline, CDR1 SNHLY and CDR2 FYNNEI. Only in-frame clones appear in the TCRdb table, and some are missing; sequencing was by immunoSEQ multiplex PCR. The sample includes 50,000 to 75,000 clones, around 80% of them seen just once. As regards this clone: Its specificity is not known.

Time point here: baseline pretreatment blood. Treatment defined: 15 Gy SBRT to primary tumor, nephrectomy 4 weeks later. The patient's renal cell carcinoma had clear cell pathology. The chain couples TRBV2 to TRBJ2-7; 9 positions agree with TRBD1. The sample was blood, taken from a patient whose treatment included radiotherapy and nephrectomy. The TCR sequence derives from a man between 60 and 70 years old with renal cell carcinoma. The CDR3 loop is CASSEARGTGLYV. The CDR3 DNA is TGTGCCAGCAGTGAAGCGCGGGGGACAGGGCTGTACGTC.